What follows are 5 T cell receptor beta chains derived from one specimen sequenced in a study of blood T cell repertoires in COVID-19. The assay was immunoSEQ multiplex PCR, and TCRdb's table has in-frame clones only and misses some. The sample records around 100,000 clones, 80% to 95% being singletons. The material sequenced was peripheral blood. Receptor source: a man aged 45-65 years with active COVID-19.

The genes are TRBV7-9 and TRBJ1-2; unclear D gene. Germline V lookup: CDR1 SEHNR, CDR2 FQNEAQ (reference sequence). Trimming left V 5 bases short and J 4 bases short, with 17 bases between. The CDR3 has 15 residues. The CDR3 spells CASSPVGPSIYGYTF. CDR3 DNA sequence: TGTGCCAGCAGCCCAGTTGGGCCCTCCATCTATGGCTACACCTTC.

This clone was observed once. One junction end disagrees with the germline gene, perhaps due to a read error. CDR3: CASSATSGLSTDTQYF. The CDR3 DNA is TGTGCCAGCAGCGCGACCTCGGGACTGAGCACGGATACGCAGTATTTT. The rearrangement links TRBV3-1 (or the pseudogene TRBV3-2) to TRBJ2-3, with D maybe TRBD2 (6 bases). Germline-derived CDR1 and CDR2 are LGHDT and YNNKEL (reference sequence). The length of the CDR3 is 16 residues.

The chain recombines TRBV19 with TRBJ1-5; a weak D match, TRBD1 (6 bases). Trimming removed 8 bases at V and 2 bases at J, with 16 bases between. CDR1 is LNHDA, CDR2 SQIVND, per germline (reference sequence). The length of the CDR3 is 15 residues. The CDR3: CASEEQGLGNQPQHF. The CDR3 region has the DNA TGTGCCAGTGAAGAACAGGGATTGGGCAATCAGCCCCAGCATTTT.

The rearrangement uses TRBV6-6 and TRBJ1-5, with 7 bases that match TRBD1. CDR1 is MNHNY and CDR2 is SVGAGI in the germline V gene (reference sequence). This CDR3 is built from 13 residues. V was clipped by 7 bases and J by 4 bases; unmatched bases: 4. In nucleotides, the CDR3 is TGTGCCAGCATCCCAGGGGGTAATCAGCCCCAGCATTTT. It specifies CASIPGGNQPQHF.

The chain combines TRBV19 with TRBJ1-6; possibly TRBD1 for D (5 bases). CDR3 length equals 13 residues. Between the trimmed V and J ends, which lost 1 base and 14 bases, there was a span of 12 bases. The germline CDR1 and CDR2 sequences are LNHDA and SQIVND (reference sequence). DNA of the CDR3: TGTGCCAGTAGTATAGGGCAGGGAGGGACCCTCCACTTT. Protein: CASSIGQGGTLHF.